What follows are 30 T cell receptor beta chains derived from one specimen sequenced in a study of T cells in Graves' hyperthyroidism and ophthalmopathy. Amplified TCR beta CDR3 regions came from RNA transcripts. First-round RT-PCR of the TCR CDR3 relied on the HTBI primer set. In TCRdb, the multiplex PCR reads were re-called with MiXCR into one record per CDR3 protein. The sample consists of 500,000 to 550,000 distinct CDR3 sequences, just under 20% of them appearing once. Input material: blood. These receptor sequences come from a man aged 40-49 years with Graves' ophthalmopathy.

This chain uses TRBV7-9 with TRBJ2-3; 11 bases map to TRBD2. After removal of 3 bases from V and 5 bases from J, the junction contained 13 bases not matched to a gene. CDR3 length equals 18 residues. Germline assignment: CDR1 SEHNR and CDR2 FQNEAQ (reference sequence). This CDR3 reads CASSFPPDLAGGRDTQYF. The DNA for the CDR3 is TGTGCCAGCAGCTTCCCACCTGATCTAGCGGGGGGACGAGATACGCAGTATTTT.

This clonotype was detected ten times or more. The chain joins TRBV3-1 to TRBJ2-5; D call uncertain. The CDR3 runs 13 residues. Between the trimmed V and J ends, which lost 1 base and 5 bases, there was a span of 8 bases. Germline V gene sequence: CDR1 LGHDT, CDR2 YNNKEL (reference sequence). The CDR3 sequence: CASSQGFGETQYF. DNA of the CDR3: TGTGCCAGCAGCCAAGGGTTCGGGGAGACCCAGTACTTC.

The chain recombines TRBV14 with TRBJ2-2, with D perhaps assigned TRBD1 or TRBD2 (5 bases each). Between the trimmed V and J ends, which lost 1 base and 3 bases, there was a span of 12 bases. The CDR3 is 16 amino acids. CDR1 SGHDN and CDR2 FVKESK come from the germline V gene. The CDR3 here is CASSQGGGSHTGELFF. Written as DNA, the CDR3 is TGTGCCAGCAGCCAAGGGGGCGGGTCCCACACCGGGGAGCTGTTTTTT.

The sample holds many counts of this clonotype. The chain joins TRBV2 to TRBJ2-2; no reliable D call. Trimming stripped 4 bases from V and 8 bases from J, with 11 bases between. In germline, CDR1 is SNHLY, CDR2 FYNNEI. This CDR3 comprises 13 residues. CDR3: CASSGSWVGELFF. The CDR3 region has the DNA TGTGCCAGCAGTGGATCGTGGGTAGGGGAGCTGTTTTTT.

The rearrangement uses TRBV7-9 and TRBJ2-1; D uncertain. The germline V gene has CDR1 SEHNR and CDR2 FQNEAQ (reference sequence). Trimming pared 1 base from V and 11 bases from J, leaving 15 bases between. The CDR3 consists of 14 residues. The chain's CDR3 is CASSLGSLRGQQFF. CDR3 bases: TGTGCCAGCAGCTTAGGAAGTCTCCGTGGCCAGCAGTTCTTC.

The chain links TRBV20-1 to TRBJ2-5, with 7 bases matching TRBD2. The CDR3 sequence is 13 residues long. Trimming at V came to 1 base and at J to 5 bases, leaving 4 bases not matched to a gene. Looked up from germline, CDR1 is DFQATT and CDR2 is SNEGSKA (reference sequence). The CDR3 reads CSARVGGGETQYF. CDR3 in DNA: TGCAGTGCTAGAGTGGGGGGAGGGGAGACCCAGTACTTC.

This clonotype has at least ten counts. This chain links TRBV3-1 with TRBJ2-3; D gene ambiguous. V was cut by 0 bases and J by 1 base, with 2 bases left in between. CDR1 is LGHDT, CDR2 YNNKEL, per germline (reference sequence). CDR3 length equals 13 residues. CDR3 region: CASSQEGTDTQYF. The CDR3 DNA sequence: TGTGCCAGCAGCCAAGAGGGCACAGATACGCAGTATTTT.

The chain recombines TRBV11-1 with TRBJ2-1; D perhaps matches TRBD1 (5 bases). V lost 1 base and J 7 bases, leaving 11 bases between the germline ends. Germline V gives CDR1 SGHAT, CDR2 FQDESV (reference sequence). This CDR3 comprises 14 residues. The CDR3 bases are TGTGCCAGCAGCTTAGAGAGGACATGGAATGAGCAGTTCTTC. Amino acids: CASSLERTWNEQFF.

In its sample, this clonotype was seen a few times. The chain is built from TRBV5-1 and TRBJ2-3; D is ambiguous. The length of the CDR3 is 14 residues. Germline V gene lookup returns CDR1 SGHRS and CDR2 YFSETQ. V lost 3 bases, J lost 0 bases, and 8 bases lay in between. The CDR3 DNA sequence: TGCGCCAGCAGCTCGACATCTAGCACAGATACGCAGTATTTT. Protein sequence: CASSSTSSTDTQYF.

The J gene is TRBJ1-2, the V gene TRBV20-1; 12 bases are shared with TRBD1. J was trimmed by 3 bases and V by 3 bases; bases with no gene match: 8. The CDR3 extends over 16 amino acids. Germline-derived CDR1 and CDR2 are DFQATT and SNEGSKA (reference sequence). Here the CDR3 DNA reads TGCAGTGCTAGCACCGACGGGACAGGGGGCTACTATGGCTACACCTTC. It translates to CSASTDGTGGYYGYTF.

CDR3 loop: CASREQGALKEQYF. The CDR3 coding sequence is TGTGCCAGCAGGGAACAGGGGGCCTTAAAGGAGCAGTACTTC. The chain joins TRBV12-3 or TRBV12-4 to TRBJ2-7, with 9 bases identical to TRBD1. Germline trimming cut 6 bases from V and 7 bases from J; bases unmatched to any gene: 10. The CDR3 totals 14 residues.

This clonotype was recorded many times. The chain is built from TRBV5-1 and TRBJ2-3; D call uncertain. The germline V gene has CDR1 SGHRS and CDR2 YFSETQ. The CDR3 loop spans 16 amino acids. Between the trimmed V and J ends, which lost 0 bases and 2 bases, there was a span of 13 bases. DNA for the CDR3: TGCGCCAGCAGCTTGGTTACGTCAGAAACCACAGATACGCAGTATTTT. As protein: CASSLVTSETTDTQYF.

This clonotype was seen repeatedly, ten times or more. The J gene is TRBJ1-5, the V gene TRBV12-3 or TRBV12-4, with TRBD1 as a possible D gene (6 bases). Trimming cost V 4 bases and J 3 bases, with 13 bases left between them. The CDR3 sequence is 15 residues long. In DNA form, the CDR3 reads TGTGCCAGCAGTTCTTCTTACAGGGACAATCAGCCCCAGCATTTT. Translating gives CASSSSYRDNQPQHF.

About this clonotype: One base away lies a much larger clone, so this may be a sequencing read error. This chain links TRBV11-1 with TRBJ2-5, with unresolved D. The germline gives CDR1 SGHAT, CDR2 FQDESV (reference sequence). The CDR3 covers 12 residues. The V and J ends lost 5 bases and 9 bases respectively, with 13 bases between them. CDR3 DNA: TGTGCCAGCAGCCAAGTTGCGGTGGCCCAGTACTTC. It specifies CASSQVAVAQYF.

This clonotype showed up just a few times. The CDR3 sequence is CASSYSESNSPLHF. The CDR3 nucleotides are TGTGCCAGCAGTTACTCCGAGAGTAATTCACCCCTCCACTTT. The J gene is TRBJ1-6, the V gene TRBV6-5; D call uncertain. Trimming took off 0 bases at V and 6 bases at J, with 6 bases between the two ends. Germline CDR1 is MNHEY and CDR2 is SVGAGI. The CDR3 is 14 amino acids.

This clonotype has at least ten counts. V usage is TRBV20-1 and J usage is TRBJ1-5; no definite D call. Germline CDR1 reads DFQATT; CDR2 reads SNEGSKA (reference sequence). The length of the CDR3 is 13 residues. The V end was cut by 1 base, the J end by 5 bases, with 9 bases between. CDR3 nucleotide sequence: TGCAGTGCTAGAGCACGGGGTGATCAGCCCCAGCATTTT. As protein: CSARARGDQPQHF.

V is TRBV7-3 and J is TRBJ2-4, with unresolved D. Germline CDR1 and CDR2: SGHTA and FQGTGA. Trimming removed 4 bases at V and 6 bases at J, with 4 bases between. The CDR3 covers 11 residues. CDR3 nucleotides: TGTGCCAGCAGCTCCCTAAACATTCAGTACTTC. As protein: CASSSLNIQYF.

This chain connects TRBV20-1 to TRBJ2-7, with 7 bases aligning to TRBD2. The V and J ends lost 8 bases and 1 base, in that order; junction bases with no gene match: 11. In germline, CDR1 is DFQATT, CDR2 SNEGSKA (reference sequence). The CDR3 is 14 residues long. CDR3 residues: CSPRRTSLSYEQYF. CDR3 in DNA: TGCAGTCCCCGTCGGACTAGTCTATCCTACGAGCAGTACTTC.

The table lists this clonotype with a few counts. This chain joins TRBV27 and TRBJ2-5, with D unresolved. This CDR3 is 15 amino acids long. The V gene's germline CDR1 is MNHEY and CDR2 SMNVEV (reference sequence). The ends were cut back, 4 bases at V and 4 bases at J, with 16 bases in the middle. CDR3 DNA sequence: TGTGCCAGCAGTTCCGCTAGGGCGTGGGGAGAGACCCAGTACTTC. It yields the protein CASSSARAWGETQYF.

This sequence joins TRBV7-9 and TRBJ2-7; 8 nucleotides align to TRBD1. The V and J ends lost 5 bases and 2 bases, in that order; junction bases with no gene match: 11. CDR3 length: 16 residues. Germline V lookup: CDR1 SEHNR, CDR2 FQNEAQ (reference sequence). The CDR3 nucleotides are TGTGCCAGCAGCCCAGGGTGGACAGGGAATACCTACGAGCAGTACTTC. It yields the protein CASSPGWTGNTYEQYF.

This chain links TRBV12-3 or TRBV12-4 with TRBJ2-1; 10 positions match TRBD1. V shed 5 bases and J 12 bases; nucleotides not matched to a gene: 13. This CDR3 is 15 amino acids long. CDR3 in DNA: TGTGCCAGCAGTGGTACCGGGACAGGGGTTGGGGGGCAGTTCTTC. Protein sequence: CASSGTGTGVGGQFF.

This clonotype was picked up many times. This chain joins TRBV9 and TRBJ2-3; a weak D match, TRBD2 (5 bases). V was clipped by 0 bases and J by 3 bases, with 11 bases between them. The CDR3 consists of 15 residues. CDR1 SGDLS and CDR2 YYNGEE come from the germline V gene. CDR3 residues: CASSVGVGATDTQYF. CDR3 DNA: TGTGCCAGCAGCGTAGGGGTGGGAGCGACAGATACGCAGTATTTT.

This clonotype came up a few times. This chain joins TRBV20-1 and TRBJ2-2; D tentatively fits TRBD1 or TRBD2 (5 bases each). The ends were cut back, 7 bases at V and 2 bases at J, with 20 bases in the middle. The CDR3 totals 16 residues. Germline V lookup: CDR1 DFQATT, CDR2 SNEGSKA (reference sequence). The CDR3 here is CSVRDEVPPNTGELFF. CDR3 sequence (DNA): TGCAGTGTCAGGGACGAGGTGCCTCCCAACACCGGGGAGCTGTTTTTT.

The chain couples TRBV9 to TRBJ2-7; D assignment may be TRBD1 or TRBD2 (5 bases each). Germline-derived CDR1 and CDR2 are SGDLS and YYNGEE. The CDR3 runs to 15 residues. Trimming removed 1 base from V and 5 bases from J, with 16 bases in between. CDR3 protein: CASSVRGSDIHEQYF. The CDR3 DNA follows: TGTGCCAGCAGCGTACGGGGCAGCGACATCCACGAGCAGTACTTC.

The chain combines TRBV7-9 with TRBJ2-5; D ambiguous. Trimming took off 1 base at V and 1 base at J, with 10 bases between the two ends. Germline loops: CDR1 SEHNR, CDR2 FQNEAQ (reference sequence). The CDR3 is 15 amino acids. The CDR3 region is CASSLGRVFQETQYF. The CDR3 coding sequence is TGTGCCAGCAGCTTAGGCCGAGTTTTCCAAGAGACCCAGTACTTC.

The genes are TRBV19 and TRBJ2-7, with 12 bases matching TRBD1. CDR1 and CDR2 from the germline V gene are LNHDA and SQIVND (reference sequence). This CDR3 has 17 residues. After removal of 3 bases from V and 3 bases from J, the junction contained 9 bases not matched to a gene. The CDR3 is CASSIFGTGGWNYEQYF. The CDR3 region has the DNA TGTGCCAGTAGTATCTTCGGGACAGGGGGCTGGAACTACGAGCAGTACTTC.

The rearrangement uses TRBV15 and TRBJ2-5; D gene ambiguous. Deletions cut 0 bases from V and 2 bases from J, with 13 bases between. Germline CDR1 is LNHNV and CDR2 is YYDKDF (reference sequence). This CDR3 has 16 amino acids. CDR3 loop: CATSRDKIPSQETQYF. The DNA for the CDR3 is TGTGCCACCAGCAGAGATAAGATACCCTCGCAAGAGACCCAGTACTTC.

The rearrangement links TRBV5-4 to TRBJ2-7, with TRBD2 matching over 7 bases. CDR3 length: 12 residues. The germline gives CDR1 SGHNT, CDR2 YYREEE (reference sequence). V shed 0 bases, J shed 6 bases, and the junction held 0 bases outside the gene matches. As DNA, the CDR3 is TGTGCCAGCAGCTTGGAGCGGGGCGAGCAGTACTTC. Translation: CASSLERGEQYF.

The chain has TRBV15 and TRBJ1-2, with D maybe TRBD1 (6 bases). The CDR3 extends over 15 amino acids. Germline-derived CDR1 and CDR2 are LNHNV and YYDKDF (reference sequence). V lost 0 bases and J lost 0, with 8 bases in between. The CDR3 nucleotides read TGTGCCACCAGCAGAGACGGACAGACTAACTATGGCTACACCTTC. Translation: CATSRDGQTNYGYTF.

This chain connects TRBV20-1 to TRBJ1-2; D is uncertain. This CDR3 region has 14 residues. Trimming shortened V by 3 bases and J by 6 bases, and 17 bases separated the two germline ends. The germline gives CDR1 DFQATT, CDR2 SNEGSKA (reference sequence). CDR3 DNA: TGCAGTGCTAGGGGGAGTGGGAGTTCGGATGGCTACACCTTC. Its translation is CSARGSGSSDGYTF.